This T cell receptor beta chain was identified in a study of T-cell memory formation after mild COVID-19. The study, taken as a whole, reports: The SARS-CoV-2 specificity of second-wave clones reaching peak at day 37 remained unverified.

Per germline, CDR1 SEHNR and CDR2 FQNEAQ (reference sequence). V gave up 4 bases and J gave up 0 bases; unmatched junction bases: 12. The CDR3 consists of 19 residues. TCRdb re-derived calls from the 5' RACE reads in MiXCR, one entry per CDR3 protein. The profile covers about 400,000 distinct CDR3 sequences, with roughly a quarter appearing a single time and around 9% taken by the ten largest. As to this clonotype: Its target is unknown.

The chain employs TRBV7-9 and TRBJ2-1, with TRBD1 identical over 10 bases. The receptor comes from an adult woman who had mild COVID-19 (a few samples of this study predate the infection). Cell type and time point are not known. The sequenced sample consisted of PBMCs or a T cell subset sorted from them (not recorded which). The CDR3 DNA follows: TGTGCCAGCAGCTCCGGGGACAGGGGTCATATTAGCTCCTACAATGAGCAGTTCTTC. This translates into CASSSGDRGHISSYNEQFF.